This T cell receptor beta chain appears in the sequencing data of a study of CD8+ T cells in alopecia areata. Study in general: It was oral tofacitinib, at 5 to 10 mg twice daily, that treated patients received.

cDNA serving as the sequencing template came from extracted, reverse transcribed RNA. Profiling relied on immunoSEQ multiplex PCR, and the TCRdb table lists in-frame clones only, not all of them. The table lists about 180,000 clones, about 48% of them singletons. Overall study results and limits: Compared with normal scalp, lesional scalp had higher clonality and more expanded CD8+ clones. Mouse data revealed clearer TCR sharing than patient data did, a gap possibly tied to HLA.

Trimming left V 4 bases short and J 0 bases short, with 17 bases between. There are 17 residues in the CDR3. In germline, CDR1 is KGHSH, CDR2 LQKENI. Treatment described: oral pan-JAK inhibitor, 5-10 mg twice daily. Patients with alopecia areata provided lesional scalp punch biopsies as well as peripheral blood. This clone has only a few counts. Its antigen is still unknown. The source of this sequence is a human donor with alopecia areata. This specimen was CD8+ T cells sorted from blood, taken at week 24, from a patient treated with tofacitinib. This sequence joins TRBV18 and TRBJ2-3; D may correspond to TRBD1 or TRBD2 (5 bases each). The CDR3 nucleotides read TGTGCCAGCTCACGAGCCCCCGGGACGCGTAGCACAGATACGCAGTATTTT. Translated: CASSRAPGTRSTDTQYF.